This is a list of T cell receptor beta chains from one sample in a study of immune evolution from preneoplasia to lung adenocarcinoma. Assay: immunoSEQ multiplex PCR; the TCRdb copy retains only in-frame clones and omits some. Among 35,000 to 40,000 clones, about 74% were seen once, and the ten largest hold around 6.1%. Sequencing used FFPE invasive lung adenocarcinoma tissue. Receptor source: a person between 55 and 69 years old with lung adenocarcinoma. Both conserved end residues are part of each CDR3. Fields, in order: J gene, D gene, clone size, V gene, CDR3 protein, CDR3 DNA. The D gene is left open where the match is weak. A row's size may be missing; if present it is once, few, many or a size class.

>TRBJ2-7|-|-|TRBV25-1
CASSSSGPSYEQYF
TGTGCCAGCAGTTCCTCCGGGCCCTCCTACGAGCAGTACTTC
>TRBJ2-1|TRBD2|-|TRBV7-2
CASSQAGGPNEQFF
TGTGCCAGCAGCCAAGCGGGAGGGCCGAATGAGCAGTTCTTC
>TRBJ2-7|-|-|TRBV5-5
CASSLALLTTYEQYF
TGTGCCAGCAGCTTGGCCCTCCTGACCACCTACGAGCAGTACTTC
>TRBJ1-5|TRBD1|few|TRBV30
CAWSRQGYQPQHF
TGTGCCTGGAGTCGACAGGGTTACCAGCCCCAGCATTTT
>TRBJ2-7|TRBD2|-|TRBV5-1
CASSEGLADGYEQYF
TGCGCCAGCAGCGAGGGACTAGCGGATGGCTACGAGCAGTACTTC
>TRBJ2-7|-|-|TRBV2
CASSEQAYEQYF
TGTGCCAGCAGTGAACAGGCATACGAGCAGTACTTC
>TRBJ2-1|-|-|TRBV21-1
CASRSGAYNEQFF
TGTGCCAGCAGATCGGGGGCCTACAATGAGCAGTTCTTC
>TRBJ2-3|-|-|TRBV9
CASSVGWLGGRGTDTQYF
TGTGCCAGCAGCGTAGGATGGTTGGGCGGGCGTGGCACAGATACGCAGTATTTT
>TRBJ2-3|-|-|TRBV11-3
CASSLGPDTQYF
TGTGCCAGCAGCTTAGGGCCAGATACGCAGTATTTT
>TRBJ2-3|-|few|TRBV7-9
CASSLTDTQYF
TGTGCCAGCAGTCTCACAGATACGCAGTATTTT
>TRBJ2-1|-|few|TRBV30
CAWTLLYNGEQFF
TGTGCCTGGACTCTACTCTATAACGGGGAGCAGTTCTTC
>TRBJ2-1|TRBD2|-|TRBV18
CASSSRLAGTGNEQFF
TGTGCCAGCTCATCCCGACTAGCGGGAACCGGCAATGAGCAGTTCTTC
>TRBJ2-1|-|few|TRBV7-2
CASSHRDTSSYNEQFF
TGTGCCAGCAGCCACCGGGACACGAGCTCCTACAATGAGCAGTTCTTC
>TRBJ1-5|-|once|TRBV18
CASSPASGNQPQHF
TGTGCCAGCTCACCCGCGTCTGGGAATCAGCCCCAGCATTTT
>TRBJ2-1|-|-|TRBV5-4
CASSFNYNEQFF
TGTGCCAGCAGCTTCAATTACAATGAGCAGTTCTTC
>TRBJ2-1|-|-|TRBV21-1
CASSELAGVSYNEQFF
TGTGCCAGCAGCGAACTAGCGGGGGTTTCCTACAATGAGCAGTTCTTC
>TRBJ2-1|-|few|TRBV10-3
CAISESGAGRGNEQFF
TGTGCCATCAGTGAGTCAGGTGCAGGGAGGGGGAATGAGCAGTTCTTC
>TRBJ2-3|-|few|TRBV10-3
CAISGDSNTQYF
TGTGCCATCAGTGGTGACTCCAATACGCAGTATTTT
>TRBJ2-6|TRBD2|-|TRBV6-1
CASSVGGRAFGANVLTF
TGTGCCAGCAGTGTTGGCGGGAGGGCCTTTGGGGCCAACGTCCTGACTTTC
>TRBJ2-7|TRBD1|-|TRBV7-2
CASRATGLGGEQYF
TGTGCCAGCAGGGCGACAGGGTTAGGAGGCGAGCAGTACTTC
>TRBJ1-2|-|-|TRBV6-1
CASSEAWAAANYGYTF
TGTGCCAGCAGTGAGGCGTGGGCGGCCGCTAACTATGGCTACACCTTC
>TRBJ2-1|TRBD2|-|TRBV9
CASSVGLGGSWDNEQFF
TGTGCCAGCAGCGTAGGTCTGGGCGGGAGTTGGGACAATGAGCAGTTCTTC
>TRBJ2-5|TRBD1|-|TRBV2
CASSRRQGSGETQYF
TGTGCCAGCAGTCGGAGACAGGGGTCAGGGGAGACCCAGTACTTC